This T cell receptor (beta chain) comes out of a study of T cells in Graves' hyperthyroidism and ophthalmopathy. Researchers amplified the TCR beta CDR3 regions from RNA transcripts. Initially, a first-round RT-PCR of the TCR CDR3 employed the HTBI primer set. Using its own MiXCR run on the multiplex PCR reads, TCRdb lists one record per CDR3 protein. This sample has 300,000 to 500,000 distinct CDR3 sequences, with around 15% found just once. Criteria for exclusion of patients were uncontrolled infection, other autoimmune disease, pregnancy or lactation. This clonotype was detected ten times or more. The CDR3 consists of 15 residues. V was pared by 8 bases and J by 2 bases, with 18 bases between. The germline V gene encodes CDR1 SNHLY and CDR2 FYNNEI.

This chain connects TRBV2 to TRBJ1-1; possibly TRBD1 for D (5 bases). The sequence derives from a man aged 50-60 years with Graves' ophthalmopathy. Sequenced material: blood. CDR3 nucleotides: TGTGCCAGCGAGGGACGGGGACGGATAAACACTGAAGCTTTCTTT. It specifies CASEGRGRINTEAFF.